This TCR beta chain was captured by sequencing in a study of T cells in Graves' hyperthyroidism and ophthalmopathy. General study findings and limits: A 13 V-J signature model discriminated ophthalmopathy versus stable hyperthyroidism.

Germline V lookup: CDR1 ENHRY, CDR2 SYGVKD. This CDR3 is built from 15 residues. V was clipped by 7 bases and J by 2 bases; unmatched bases: 11. There were TCR beta CDR3 regions amplified from RNA transcripts. The primer set for the first-round RT-PCR of the TCR CDR3 was HTBI. TCRdb fed the multiplex PCR reads into MiXCR, producing one record per CDR3 protein. The sample has a few hundred thousand distinct CDR3 sequences, about 43% seen once; the top ten hold more than 7%. In regard to this clonotype: What it recognizes is unknown.

The origin of this receptor is a woman between 18 and 29 years old with Graves' hyperthyroidism. The chain couples TRBV10-3 to TRBJ2-7; TRBD1 matches 7 bases. Sequencing input: peripheral blood or thyroid tissue (not recorded which). CDR3 DNA sequence: TGTGCCATCACTCCGACTGGGACAGTGGCCTACGAGCAGTACTTC. Encoded protein: CAITPTGTVAYEQYF.